The clone carrying this TCR beta chain was counted many times. Its antigen remains unidentified. This specimen belongs to a study of read filtering for tumor transcriptome and immune sequencing. Study information: Mean patient age was roughly 70 years, range about 40 to 85; 17 male, roughly 14 female. Findings of the study overall: Approximately 79% of IR-seq clonotypes had a single read, yet these held roughly 3.7% of reads.

V was pared by 5 bases and J by 3 bases, with 11 bases between. This CDR3 has 13 residues. The germline V gene encodes CDR1 SGHVS and CDR2 FQNEAQ. Molecular barcoded adaptors covering alpha/delta and beta/gamma chains were used on 400 ng RNA. TCRdb redid the calling of the reads with MiXCR, one entry per CDR3 protein. The sample gives about 38,000 distinct CDR3 sequences, approximately 14% of which show up once; around a quarter is in the top ten. Sequenced sample: a population of CD138-negative cells sorted from bone marrow. The chain employs TRBV7-8 and TRBJ2-7; D tentatively fits TRBD1 or TRBD2 (5 bases each). This receptor was obtained from a donor at least 40 years old with multiple myeloma. The CDR3 spells CASSPGTYYEQYF. CDR3 nucleotides: TGTGCCAGCAGCCCAGGGACGTACTACGAGCAGTACTTC.